What follows are 18 T cell receptor beta chains derived from one specimen sequenced in a study of blood T cell repertoires in COVID-19. Repertoires were generated with immunoSEQ multiplex PCR, while TCRdb's copy carries only in-frame clones and drops some. The repertoire consists of approximately 150,000 clones, with approximately 85% occurring once and the leading ten covering approximately 2.5%. The source material was peripheral blood. The source is a human donor with acute or convalescent COVID-19. The donor label of this sample is uncertain.

The V and J genes are TRBV3-1 (or the pseudogene TRBV3-2) and TRBJ2-1, with 12 bases fitting TRBD2. The length of the CDR3 is 16 residues. Germline V CDR1 and CDR2: LGHDT, YNNKEL (reference sequence). The trim removed 0 bases at V and 15 bases at J, leaving 12 bases unmatched. For the CDR3, the DNA is TGTGCCAGCAGCCAAGACCTAGCGGGAGGGCCCTCTTTCCGGTTCTTC. Translation gives CASSQDLAGGPSFRFF.

This chain joins TRBV10-3 and TRBJ1-5; D possibly corresponds to TRBD1 (6 bases). CDR1 and CDR2 (germline): ENHRY, SYGVKD. The CDR3 spans 16 residues. The V end was cut by 3 bases, the J end by 2 bases, with 14 bases between. This chain's CDR3 is CAISDPQGGGNQPQHF. The CDR3 DNA reads as TGTGCCATCAGTGACCCACAGGGCGGCGGCAATCAGCCCCAGCATTTT.

This clone has just one count. The gene calls are TRBV4-3 and TRBJ1-2, with D unclear. The CDR3 covers 15 residues. Looked up from germline, CDR1 is LGHNA and CDR2 is YSLEER. Trimming removed 1 base from V and 4 bases from J, with 13 bases in between. Here the CDR3 DNA reads TGCGCCAGCAGCCAAGGGCAGGAGGATGGCTATGGCTACACCTTC. It codes for CASSQGQEDGYGYTF.

The CDR3 sequence: CASSQDWDRGLETQYF. The CDR3, as DNA: TGCGCCAGCAGCCAAGATTGGGACAGGGGATTAGAGACCCAGTACTTC. This sequence joins TRBV4-1 and TRBJ2-5; 10 bases are a match to TRBD1. Germline trimming cut 0 bases from V and 4 bases from J; bases unmatched to any gene: 5. Germline CDR1 reads MGHRA; CDR2 reads YSYEKL. This CDR3 spans 16 amino acids.

This chain connects TRBV25-1 to TRBJ1-2; weak D call: TRBD1 (6 bases). The CDR3 has 14 amino acids. V was shortened by 5 bases and J by 2 bases, with 12 bases between the two germline ends. Germline V gives CDR1 MGHDK, CDR2 SYGVNS. CDR3 loop: CASSRRGGNYGYTF. CDR3 bases: TGTGCCAGCAGTAGGAGAGGGGGAAACTATGGCTACACCTTC.

The V gene is TRBV19, the J gene TRBJ1-5, with D possibly matching TRBD1 (5 bases). This CDR3 region has 14 residues. In germline, CDR1 is LNHDA, CDR2 SQIVND (reference sequence). The ends were cut back, 3 bases at V and 4 bases at J, with 10 bases in the middle. CDR3 loop: CASSIGQGNQPQHF. The CDR3, as DNA: TGTGCCAGTAGTATCGGCCAGGGTAATCAGCCCCAGCATTTT.

The J gene is TRBJ1-5, the V gene TRBV24-1; tentative D call: TRBD1 (5 bases). There are 15 residues in the CDR3. The germline V and J ends were trimmed by 6 bases and 1 base, with 12 bases remaining between them. Germline V gives CDR1 KGHDR, CDR2 SFDVKD. In DNA form, the CDR3 reads TGTGCCACCAGTCGGGGGTCCGGGAGCAATCAGCCCCAGCATTTT. Its translation: CATSRGSGSNQPQHF.

The rearrangement uses TRBV11-2 and TRBJ1-4, with TRBD1 as a possible D gene (6 bases). The germline gives CDR1 SGHAT, CDR2 FQNNGV. The CDR3 totals 16 residues. The V end lost 1 base, the J end lost 6 bases, and 15 bases lay between the germline ends. CDR3 residues: CASSLGTAPWDEKLFF. DNA for the CDR3: TGTGCCAGCAGCTTAGGGACAGCTCCATGGGATGAAAAACTGTTTTTT.

The chain joins TRBV6-6 to TRBJ2-1; tentative D call: TRBD2 (6 bases). Germline lookup yields CDR1 MNHNY and CDR2 SVGAGI (reference sequence). The V end lost 6 bases, the J end lost 4 bases, and 7 bases lay between the germline ends. The CDR3 has 12 amino acids. In nucleotides, the CDR3 is TGTGCCAGCAGGGAGGGATACAATGAGCAGTTCTTC. Protein sequence: CASREGYNEQFF.

This clone was seen a single time. The V call is TRBV4-3, the J call TRBJ2-2; a weak D match, TRBD2 (6 bases). The germline CDR1 and CDR2 sequences are LGHNA and YSLEER. Deletions cut 4 bases from V and 6 bases from J, with 15 bases between. The CDR3 is 15 residues long. The CDR3 DNA follows: TGCGCCAGCAGCCGAATCGGGGGAAGCGCCGGGGAGCTGTTTTTT. The encoded protein is CASSRIGGSAGELFF.

The CDR3 here is CASSPGTYNEQFF. The CDR3 DNA reads as TGTGCCAGCAGCCCGGGAACGTACAATGAGCAGTTCTTC. The J gene is TRBJ2-1, the V gene TRBV5-5; D may be TRBD2 (5 bases). CDR1 and CDR2 from the germline V gene are SGHKS and YYEKEE (reference sequence). Trimming removed 4 bases at V and 4 bases at J, with 9 bases between. This CDR3 spans 13 amino acids.

V usage is TRBV5-4 and J usage is TRBJ1-3, with 9 bases identical to TRBD1. Unmatched junction bases numbered 7, after V lost 2 bases and J lost 4 bases. Germline lookup yields CDR1 SGHNT and CDR2 YYREEE (reference sequence). The CDR3 runs to 16 residues. CDR3 in amino acids: CASSLLQGAAGNTIYF. The CDR3 bases are TGTGCCAGCAGCTTACTACAGGGGGCCGCCGGAAACACCATATATTTT.

V usage is TRBV29-1 and J usage is TRBJ1-2; D not resolved. Trimming shortened V by 6 bases and J by 4 bases, and 12 bases separated the two germline ends. Per the germline V gene, CDR1 is SQVTM and CDR2 is ANQGSEA. This CDR3 spans 12 amino acids. The DNA for the CDR3 is TGCAGCGTAGGAATGGAGGGCTATGGCTACACCTTC. This encodes CSVGMEGYGYTF. Based on the CDR3 plus reference TRBV29-1 and TRBJ1-2, the full variable domain is SAVISQKPSRDICQRGTSLTIQCQVDSQVTMMFWYRQQPGQSLTLIATANQGSEATYESGFVIDKFPISRPNLTFSTLTVSNMSPEDSSIYLCSVGMEGYGYTFGSGTRLTVV.

A note on this clone: An end of the junction differs from the germline gene, which may be a read error. The CDR3 bases are TGTGCCAGCAACTTAGCAGGGGTTGACTATGGCTACACCTTC. It yields the protein CASNLAGVDYGYTF. V and J are TRBV7-9 and TRBJ1-2; weak D call: TRBD1 (6 bases). In germline, CDR1 is SEHNR, CDR2 FQNEAQ (reference sequence). CDR3 length: 14 residues.

The gene calls are TRBV19 and TRBJ2-1; a weak D match, TRBD1 (6 bases). The CDR3 sequence is 16 residues long. Germline V gene lookup returns CDR1 LNHDA and CDR2 SQIVND (reference sequence). V lost 3 bases to trimming and J lost 2 bases, with 14 bases between them. The CDR3 DNA reads TGTGCCAGTAGTATTTCTCAGGGGACCCCCTACAATGAGCAGTTCTTC. Its protein is CASSISQGTPYNEQFF.

The V call is TRBV7-8, the J call TRBJ2-5; weak D call: TRBD2 (5 bases). The CDR3 has 15 residues. Germline V gene data show CDR1 as SGHVS and CDR2 as FQNEAQ. Trimming left V 0 bases short and J 3 bases short, with 11 bases between. The CDR3: CASSLAPRDKETQYF. CDR3 DNA sequence: TGTGCCAGCAGCTTAGCCCCCCGGGATAAAGAGACCCAGTACTTC.

V usage is TRBV28 and J usage is TRBJ2-3; TRBD2 is a possible D gene (5 bases). V was clipped by 3 bases and J by 6 bases, with 13 bases between them. The CDR3 sequence is 14 residues long. CDR1 MDHEN and CDR2 SYDVKM come from the germline V gene. CDR3 coding DNA: TGTGCCAGCAGTTTGCAGAGGGAGCCGGATACGCAGTATTTT. Translation gives CASSLQREPDTQYF.

V usage is TRBV6-5 and J usage is TRBJ1-1; possibly TRBD1 for D (5 bases). V was pared by 4 bases and J by 0 bases, with 9 bases between. The CDR3 extends over 14 amino acids. Germline V CDR1 and CDR2: MNHEY, SVGAGI. In nucleotides, the CDR3 is TGTGCCAGCAGTTCGACAGCTATGAACACTGAAGCTTTCTTT. Protein: CASSSTAMNTEAFF.